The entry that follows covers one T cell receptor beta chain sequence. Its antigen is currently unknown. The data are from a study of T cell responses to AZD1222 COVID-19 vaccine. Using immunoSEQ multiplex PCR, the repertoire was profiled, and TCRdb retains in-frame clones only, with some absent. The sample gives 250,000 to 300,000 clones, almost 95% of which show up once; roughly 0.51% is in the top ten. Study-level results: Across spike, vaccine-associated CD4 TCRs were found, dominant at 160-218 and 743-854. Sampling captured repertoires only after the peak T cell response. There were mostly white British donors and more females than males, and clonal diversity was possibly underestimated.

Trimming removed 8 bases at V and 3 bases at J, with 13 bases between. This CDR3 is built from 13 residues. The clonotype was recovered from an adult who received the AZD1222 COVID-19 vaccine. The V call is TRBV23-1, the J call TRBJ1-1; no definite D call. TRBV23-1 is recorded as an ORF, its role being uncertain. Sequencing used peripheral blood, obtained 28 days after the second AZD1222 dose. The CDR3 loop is CASGRPRDTEAFF. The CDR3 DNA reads TGCGCCAGCGGACGCCCCCGAGACACTGAAGCTTTCTTT.